What follows describes a single T cell receptor beta chain. As yet, its antigen is unknown. These data belong to a study of response to subunit inactivated influenza vaccine. This CDR3 has 15 residues. Germline V gene lookup returns CDR1 MGHRA and CDR2 YSYEKL. The V and J ends lost 10 bases and 0 bases, in that order; junction bases with no gene match: 7. In TCRdb, the RT-PCR reads were re-called with MiXCR into one record per CDR3 protein. The table shows under 750,000 distinct CDR3 sequences, with roughly 12% occurring only once. Study outcomes and limitations: The authors suggested that few new T cells are recruited per seasonal influenza vaccination.

The sequence was obtained from a man between 45 and 60 years old who received an inactivated influenza vaccine. The source material was PBMCs from blood, sampled on the day of vaccination. The chain links TRBV4-1 to TRBJ2-2, with TRBD2 matching over 8 bases. The CDR3 reads CATKPGLANTGELFF. CDR3 coding DNA: TGCGCCACCAAGCCGGGACTAGCGAACACCGGGGAGCTGTTTTTT.